Shown below are 23 T cell receptor beta chains from a single sample sequenced in a study of blood T cell repertoires in COVID-19. The method was immunoSEQ multiplex PCR; TCRdb's version includes in-frame clones alone and lacks a portion of them. There are around 310,000 clones in the sample; approximately 89% occur only once, and roughly a tenth lies in the top ten. The sample was PBMCs or T cells enriched from blood (not recorded which). The origin of the receptors is a woman aged 25 to 39 who had recovered from COVID-19.

The CDR3 spells CASSPGQGAGELFF. The CDR3 DNA reads TGTGCCAGCAGCCCGGGACAGGGGGCCGGGGAGCTGTTTTTT. The rearrangement joins TRBV11-3 to TRBJ2-2, with 11 bases that match TRBD1. The CDR3 spans 14 residues. J was trimmed by 6 bases and V by 5 bases; bases with no gene match: 2. Germline CDR1 and CDR2: SGHNT and YENEEA.

This rearrangement joins TRBV29-1 to TRBJ1-4, with 9 nucleotides matching TRBD1. The CDR3 consists of 13 residues. V gave up 5 bases and J gave up 8 bases; unmatched junction bases: 6. Germline loops: CDR1 SQVTM, CDR2 ANQGSEA. The CDR3 sequence: CSVSQGAREKLFF. The CDR3 DNA reads TGCAGCGTTTCACAGGGGGCTCGGGAAAAACTGTTTTTT. Filled out from reference TRBV29-1 and TRBJ1-4, the complete variable domain reads SAVISQKPSRDICQRGTSLTIQCQVDSQVTMMFWYRQQPGQSLTLIATANQGSEATYESGFVIDKFPISRPNLTFSTLTVSNMSPEDSSIYLCSVSQGAREKLFFGSGTQLSVL.

This chain uses TRBV10-3 with TRBJ1-5; 7 bases map to TRBD1. With V trimmed by 5 bases and J by 7 bases, 8 bases remained unmatched. This CDR3 has 14 amino acids. In germline, CDR1 is ENHRY, CDR2 SYGVKD. The CDR3 nucleotides are TGTGCCATCAGTCAAGGGGGCGCAGGGCAGCCCCAGCATTTT. This translates into CAISQGGAGQPQHF.

This clone was seen a handful of times. This chain links TRBV5-1 with TRBJ1-5; 8 nucleotides match TRBD1. The CDR3 extends over 16 amino acids. V trimming: 1 base; J trimming: 2 bases; junction bases outside the gene matches: 5. Germline CDR1 reads SGHRS; CDR2 reads YFSETQ. The CDR3 nucleotides are TGCGCCAGCAGCTTGTCACCGACAGGGGGCAATCAGCCCCAGCATTTT. As protein: CASSLSPTGGNQPQHF. The variable domain in full, completed from reference TRBV5-1 and TRBJ1-5, reads KAGVTQTPRYLIKTRGQQVTLSCSPISGHRSVSWYQQTPGQGLQFLFEYFSETQRNKGNFPGRFSGRQFSNSRSEMNVSTLELGDSALYLCASSLSPTGGNQPQHFGDGTRLSIL.

This clone was observed a single time. The V call is TRBV10-1, the J call TRBJ2-2, with D tentatively TRBD1 (6 bases). The V end was cut by 6 bases, the J end by 6 bases, with 14 bases between. The CDR3 has 14 amino acids. The germline V gene encodes CDR1 WNHNN and CDR2 SYGVQD (reference sequence). CDR3 residues: CASSYEGVAGELFF. The DNA for the CDR3 is TGCGCCAGCAGCTACGAGGGGGTCGCCGGGGAGCTGTTTTTT.

The V and J genes are TRBV12-3 or TRBV12-4 and TRBJ2-2; D unresolved. Trimming removed 5 bases from V and 2 bases from J, with 6 bases in between. This CDR3 spans 13 amino acids. The CDR3 region has the DNA TGTGCCAGCAGTACAACAAACACCGGGGAGCTGTTTTTT. It specifies CASSTTNTGELFF.

This chain uses TRBV7-2 with TRBJ2-5; weak D call: TRBD1 (5 bases). The germline V and J ends were trimmed by 2 bases and 7 bases, with 14 bases remaining between them. The germline V gene has CDR1 SGHTA and CDR2 FQGNSA. The CDR3 has 14 residues. DNA for the CDR3: TGTGCCAGCAGCTTAAGTTCGACAGTTAGGACCCAGTACTTC. Its translation: CASSLSSTVRTQYF.

The chain uses TRBV21-1 and TRBJ1-2; the table calls TRBD1, which could not be checked here. TRBV21-1 is listed as a pseudogene. This CDR3 comprises 18 residues. The chain's CDR3 is CASSKVGTGPQVNYGYTF. For the CDR3, the DNA is TGTGCCAGCAGCAAAGTGGGGACAGGGCCGCAGGTTAACTATGGCTACACCTTC.

The V call is TRBV28, the J call TRBJ2-6; the D gene is possibly TRBD2 (5 bases). CDR1 and CDR2 from the germline V gene are MDHEN and SYDVKM. This CDR3 has 16 residues. The V gene lost 3 bases and the J gene lost 10 bases, with 19 bases spanning the gap. For the CDR3, the DNA is TGTGCCAGCAGTTTTCCCTTACCTAGCCTTGGTAACGTCCTGACTTTC. Its translation: CASSFPLPSLGNVLTF.

This chain uses TRBV5-4 with TRBJ2-1, with a tentative D call TRBD1 (7 bases). The CDR3 runs 13 residues. Deletions cut 4 bases from V and 5 bases from J, with 10 bases between. Germline-derived CDR1 and CDR2 are SGHNT and YYREEE (reference sequence). The chain's CDR3 is CASSAGQHNEQFF. The CDR3 bases are TGTGCCAGCAGCGCGGGACAGCACAATGAGCAGTTCTTC.

The chain uses TRBV11-3 and TRBJ2-1; D possibly corresponds to TRBD1 (6 bases). This CDR3 has 12 residues. V was pared by 6 bases and J by 10 bases, with 13 bases between. Looked up from germline, CDR1 is SGHNT and CDR2 is YENEEA. The CDR3 DNA reads as TGTGCCAGCAGTTTTAGGACAGCAGAGCAGTTCTTC. Amino acid sequence: CASSFRTAEQFF.

This clone was picked up one time. The chain combines TRBV18 with TRBJ2-1; perhaps TRBD2 as D (6 bases). The CDR3 has 14 amino acids. From germline, CDR1 is KGHSH and CDR2 LQKENI. V lost 6 bases and J 8 bases, leaving 17 bases between the germline ends. The CDR3 DNA is TGTGCCAGCTCCCGGGGGACGGGTCCCGATGAGCAGTTCTTC. Encoded protein: CASSRGTGPDEQFF. The complete variable domain, with remaining parts taken from reference TRBV18 and TRBJ2-1, reads NAGVMQNPRHLVRRRGQEARLRCSPMKGHSHVYWYRQLPEEGLKFMVYLQKENIIDESGMPKERFSAEFPKEGPSILRIQQVVRGDSAAYFCASSRGTGPDEQFFGPGTRLTVL.

The chain employs TRBV18 and TRBJ1-4, with 9 nucleotides matching TRBD1. CDR3 length: 17 amino acids. Germline CDR1 KGHSH, CDR2 LQKENI. V shed 3 bases and J 6 bases; nucleotides not matched to a gene: 11. CDR3 residues: CASSPSDRGGWYEKLFF. The CDR3 DNA reads TGTGCCAGCTCACCCTCGGACAGGGGAGGATGGTATGAAAAACTGTTTTTT.

The chain links TRBV7-8 to TRBJ1-1, with D tentatively TRBD1 (5 bases). The length of the CDR3 is 14 residues. Per the germline V gene, CDR1 is SGHVS and CDR2 is FQNEAQ. V was shortened by 1 base and J by 4 bases, with 10 bases between the two germline ends. The CDR3 DNA reads TGTGCCAGCAGCTTAGACAGGATTAGCACTGAAGCTTTCTTT. Its protein product is CASSLDRISTEAFF.

The gene calls are TRBV2 and TRBJ2-7, with 9 positions matching TRBD1. Trimming removed 11 bases from V and 0 bases from J; junction bases left unmatched: 14. The germline V gene has CDR1 SNHLY and CDR2 FYNNEI. CDR3 size: 16 residues. The CDR3 sequence is CAGDNGQGFSSYEQYF. In nucleotides, the CDR3 is TGTGCCGGTGATAATGGACAGGGGTTCAGCTCCTACGAGCAGTACTTC.

CDR3 sequence reads: CASSPGTSGSRYEQYF. The CDR3 bases are TGTGCCAGTAGTCCCGGGACTAGCGGGAGTAGGTACGAGCAGTACTTC. The V gene is TRBV19, the J gene TRBJ2-7; TRBD2 agrees at 14 bases. The ends lost 5 bases at V and 4 bases at J; junction bases unmatched: 7. Germline CDR1 reads LNHDA; CDR2 reads SQIVND (reference sequence). The CDR3 has 16 residues. Using reference TRBV19 and TRBJ2-7 for the parts outside the CDR3, the full variable domain is DGGITQSPKYLFRKEGQNVTLSCEQNLNHDAMYWYRQDPGQGLRLIYYSQIVNDFQKGDIAEGYSVSREKKESFPLTVTSAQKNPTAFYLCASSPGTSGSRYEQYFGPGTRLTVT.

The rearrangement joins TRBV4-1 to TRBJ2-2, with TRBD2 matching 12 bases. The CDR3 is made up of 21 amino acids. Trimming removed 0 bases from V and 1 base from J; junction bases left unmatched: 12. Germline assignment: CDR1 MGHRA and CDR2 YSYEKL. CDR3 loop: CASSQDGELRLAGENTGELFF. DNA for the CDR3: TGCGCCAGCAGCCAAGATGGGGAGCTCAGACTAGCGGGAGAGAACACCGGGGAGCTGTTTTTT.

The rearrangement uses TRBV4-1 and TRBJ2-1; 7 bases line up with TRBD1. The trim removed 0 bases at V and 5 bases at J, leaving 7 bases unmatched. Germline V gives CDR1 MGHRA, CDR2 YSYEKL. This CDR3 is 16 amino acids long. This chain's CDR3 is CASSQDERGPNNEQFF. DNA of the CDR3: TGCGCCAGCAGCCAAGACGAGAGGGGGCCAAACAATGAGCAGTTCTTC.

The V and J genes are TRBV3-1 (or the pseudogene TRBV3-2) and TRBJ2-7, with D perhaps matching TRBD2 (6 bases). V was shortened by 11 bases and J by 3 bases, with 14 bases between the two germline ends. This CDR3 contains 12 residues. CDR1 and CDR2 (germline): LGHDT, YNNKEL (reference sequence). The CDR3 DNA is TGTGCCTCCAGACTAGGGAGCTACGAGCAGTACTTC. Protein: CASRLGSYEQYF.

The J gene is TRBJ1-2, the V gene TRBV6-5, with a weak D call TRBD1 (6 bases). Germline lookup yields CDR1 MNHEY and CDR2 SVGAGI. Trimming stripped 6 bases from V and 11 bases from J, with 13 bases between. The CDR3 is 11 amino acids. CDR3 protein: CASRVQGYYTF. In DNA form, the CDR3 reads TGTGCCAGCAGAGTACAGGGTTATTACACCTTC.

J is TRBJ1-2 and V is TRBV4-2; TRBD1 might be the D (5 bases). The CDR3 totals 14 residues. V gave up 1 base and J gave up 8 bases, with 14 bases separating them. Germline-derived CDR1 and CDR2 are LGHNA and YNFKEQ. The CDR3 region has the DNA TGTGCCAGCAGCCAAGCCACAGGCGAGAGGGGCTACACCTTC. The encoded protein is CASSQATGERGYTF.

In its sample, this clone was seen once. The chain is built from TRBV11-2 and TRBJ1-6; 7 bases match TRBD1. Germline V gene lookup returns CDR1 SGHAT and CDR2 FQNNGV. The CDR3 has 14 residues. V dropped 4 bases and J dropped 10; count of bases not matched to a gene: 7. The CDR3 loop is CASSYGTEGSPLHF. The CDR3, as DNA: TGTGCCAGCAGCTATGGGACAGAGGGGTCACCCCTCCACTTT.

This clone was recorded only once. The chain employs TRBV3-1 (or the pseudogene TRBV3-2) and TRBJ1-4, with D tentatively TRBD1 (5 bases). The germline V gene has CDR1 LGHDT and CDR2 YNNKEL (reference sequence). This CDR3 is built from 14 residues. With 6 bases removed from V and 6 bases from J, the gap between germline ends came to 14 bases. CDR3 residues: CASSNIGGDEKLFF. In nucleotides, the CDR3 is TGTGCCAGCAGTAATATTGGAGGGGATGAAAAACTGTTTTTT.